This record looks at one TCR beta chain sequence and its context. This record belongs to a study of blood T cell repertoires in COVID-19. Sequenced by immunoSEQ multiplex PCR; TCRdb stores in-frame clones only, minus some. In the table there are some 520,000 clones, roughly 89% of which are singletons. The CDR3 is made up of 14 amino acids. Deletions cut 4 bases from V and 5 bases from J, with 14 bases between. Germline CDR1 LNHDA, CDR2 SQIVND (reference sequence). The specimen sequenced was peripheral blood. This TCR came from a man aged 18 to 35 with COVID-19, enrolled during active disease. The J gene is TRBJ2-5, the V gene TRBV19; D possibly corresponds to TRBD2 (5 bases). The CDR3 nucleotides read TGTGCCAGTAGTACGGGGTCCACTTCGGAGACCCAGTACTTC. It yields the protein CASSTGSTSETQYF.